Following are 29 T cell receptor beta chains from one sample sequenced in a study of T cells in pancreatic ductal adenocarcinoma. Clones were sequenced by immunoSEQ multiplex PCR, and TCRdb holds only the in-frame ones, with some missing. This table holds over 15,000 clones, around nine tenths found once. Surgery without prior neoadjuvant therapy was the treatment of the selected pancreatic ductal adenocarcinoma patients. Sequencing was carried out using PBMCs. These receptor sequences come from a human donor with pancreatic ductal adenocarcinoma.

The J gene is TRBJ2-1, the V gene TRBV28, with 7 bases identical to TRBD1. CDR1 is MDHEN and CDR2 is SYDVKM in the germline V gene. The junction had 13 bases not matched to a gene; V was cut back by 4 bases and J by 10 bases. The CDR3 has 15 amino acids. The CDR3 here is CASSSTTGAFGEQFF. CDR3 coding DNA: TGTGCCAGCAGTTCCACCACAGGGGCGTTCGGGGAGCAGTTCTTC.

V usage is TRBV15 and J usage is TRBJ1-2, with TRBD1 identical over 8 bases. The germline V gene has CDR1 LNHNV and CDR2 YYDKDF (reference sequence). Losses at the gene ends were 3 bases for V and 4 bases for J; bases not matched to a gene: 4. The CDR3 has 14 residues. The CDR3 sequence is CATSRTGASYGYTF. The CDR3 DNA follows: TGTGCCACCAGCAGGACAGGGGCGTCCTATGGCTACACCTTC.

The chain combines TRBV5-1 with TRBJ2-3, with 11 bases lining up with TRBD2. CDR1 and CDR2 from the germline V gene are SGHRS and YFSETQ. J was trimmed by 5 bases and V by 4 bases; bases with no gene match: 9. The CDR3 runs to 16 residues. The CDR3 DNA sequence: TGCGCCAGCAGCAACTTAGCGGGGGGGCCGGGAGATACGCAGTATTTT. Its protein product is CASSNLAGGPGDTQYF.

The CDR3 protein is CATRDFSFSGELFF. In nucleotides, the CDR3 is TGTGCCACCCGGGACTTTAGCTTCTCCGGGGAGCTGTTTTTT. The rearrangement uses TRBV6-5 and TRBJ2-2; a weak D match, TRBD2 (6 bases). The CDR3 length is 14 residues. The V end lost 10 bases, the J end lost 6 bases, and 18 bases lay between the germline ends. The germline V gene has CDR1 MNHEY and CDR2 SVGAGI.

In nucleotides, the CDR3 is TGCGCCAGCAGCCAAGATCTGGGGCAGGGGCTGCGCGAGCAGTACTTC. It yields the protein CASSQDLGQGLREQYF. The chain recombines TRBV4-3 with TRBJ2-7; TRBD1 is a possible D gene (6 bases). The CDR3 totals 16 residues. CDR1 is LGHNA and CDR2 is YSLEER in the germline V gene. V was pared by 0 bases and J by 6 bases, with 18 bases between.

Only one count was recorded for this clone. The chain links TRBV11-2 to TRBJ2-1; a possible D gene is TRBD1 (5 bases). V dropped 3 bases and J dropped 0 bases, with 9 bases sitting between them. The germline V gene has CDR1 SGHAT and CDR2 FQNNGV. The CDR3 is 15 residues long. The CDR3 DNA reads TGTGCCAGCAGCTTTCGACAGAGCTCCTACAATGAGCAGTTCTTC. Protein product: CASSFRQSSYNEQFF.

The chain joins TRBV5-1 to TRBJ2-2; TRBD1 aligns across 7 bases. V shed 0 bases, J shed 8 bases, and the junction held 4 bases outside the gene matches. This CDR3 has 14 residues. Germline V lookup: CDR1 SGHRS, CDR2 YFSETQ. The CDR3 is CASSLEGAWGELFF. CDR3 coding DNA: TGCGCCAGCAGCTTGGAGGGGGCATGGGGGGAGCTGTTTTTT. The full variable domain, with the rest looked up from reference TRBV5-1 and TRBJ2-2, is KAGVTQTPRYLIKTRGQQVTLSCSPISGHRSVSWYQQTPGQGLQFLFEYFSETQRNKGNFPGRFSGRQFSNSRSEMNVSTLELGDSALYLCASSLEGAWGELFFGEGSRLTVL.

This CDR3 is CASSIMSGLNTGELFF. DNA for the CDR3: TGTGCCAGTAGTATTATGTCGGGACTGAACACCGGGGAGCTGTTTTTT. The genes are TRBV19 and TRBJ2-2; perhaps TRBD2 as D (6 bases). Trimming cost V 3 bases and J 1 base, with 12 bases left between them. Per the germline V gene, CDR1 is LNHDA and CDR2 is SQIVND (reference sequence). The CDR3 spans 16 residues.

The chain carries TRBV4-1 and TRBJ1-6; 8 nucleotides align to TRBD1. The CDR3 totals 14 residues. V shed 3 bases and J 8 bases; nucleotides not matched to a gene: 3. Germline values: CDR1 MGHRA, CDR2 YSYEKL. CDR3 DNA sequence: TGCGCCAGCAGCCACACAGGGGGATATTCACCCCTCCACTTT. It specifies CASSHTGGYSPLHF.

The genes are TRBV11-2 and TRBJ2-7; D may be TRBD1 (6 bases). Germline V gene sequence: CDR1 SGHAT, CDR2 FQNNGV. Trimming cost V 0 bases and J 7 bases, with 13 bases left between them. The CDR3 length is 14 residues. As DNA, the CDR3 is TGTGCCAGCAGCTTAGAGGGGGCTCTAGGGGAGCAGTACTTC. Its translation is CASSLEGALGEQYF.

This chain links TRBV11-1 with TRBJ2-5, with TRBD1 identical over 7 bases. Per the germline V gene, CDR1 is SGHAT and CDR2 is FQDESV (reference sequence). The CDR3 has 15 amino acids. Trimming took 1 base from V and 5 from J; bases not matched to a gene: 7. CDR3 amino acids: CASSLGRQGLETQYF. In DNA form, the CDR3 reads TGTGCCAGCAGCTTAGGACGACAGGGTTTGGAGACCCAGTACTTC. The whole variable domain, filled in from reference TRBV11-1 and TRBJ2-5, reads EAEVAQSPRYKITEKSQAVAFWCDPISGHATLYWYRQILGQGPELLVQFQDESVVDDSQLPKDRFSAERLKGVDSTLKIQPAELGDSAMYLCASSLGRQGLETQYFGPGTRLLVL.

The chain is built from TRBV19 and TRBJ1-5; 9 bases are shared with TRBD1. The germline CDR1 and CDR2 sequences are LNHDA and SQIVND (reference sequence). This CDR3 is 15 amino acids long. The junction had 3 bases not matched to a gene; V was cut back by 5 bases and J by 1 base. The CDR3 DNA reads as TGTGCCAGTAGTCTAGGACAGGGGAGCAATCAGCCCCAGCATTTT. As protein: CASSLGQGSNQPQHF.

This clone was observed a few times. V and J are TRBV9 and TRBJ1-1; possibly TRBD1 for D (6 bases). The CDR3 loop spans 14 amino acids. The V gene lost 5 bases and the J gene lost 0 bases, with 11 bases spanning the gap. Germline loops: CDR1 SGDLS, CDR2 YYNGEE. The CDR3 region is CASRRTALNTEAFF. CDR3 coding DNA: TGTGCCAGCAGGAGGACAGCACTGAACACTGAAGCTTTCTTT.

V gene TRBV7-2 combines with J gene TRBJ1-5, with 8 bases fitting TRBD1. With 5 bases clipped from V and 1 base from J, the junction kept 4 bases outside the gene matches. CDR3 length equals 15 residues. The germline V gene encodes CDR1 SGHTA and CDR2 FQGNSA. CDR3 nucleotide sequence: TGTGCCAGCAGCGGACAGGGTTGGAGCAATCAGCCCCAGCATTTT. Amino acid sequence: CASSGQGWSNQPQHF.

This chain connects TRBV18 to TRBJ1-1; TRBD1 is a possible D gene (5 bases). Trimming removed 6 bases from V and 0 bases from J, with 14 bases in between. Germline V gives CDR1 KGHSH, CDR2 LQKENI. The CDR3 extends over 15 amino acids. The CDR3 DNA reads as TGTGCCAGCTCGGGACTCAGAGGGGTGAACACTGAAGCTTTCTTT. This sequence encodes CASSGLRGVNTEAFF.

This clone has more than one count but fewer than ten. V usage is TRBV11-1 and J usage is TRBJ1-6; D is ambiguous. CDR3 length: 16 amino acids. V dropped 2 bases and J dropped 0 bases, with 8 bases sitting between them. CDR1 SGHAT and CDR2 FQDESV come from the germline V gene (reference sequence). CDR3 protein: CASSLHGSSYNSPLHF. CDR3 DNA sequence: TGTGCCAGCAGCTTACACGGGAGCTCCTATAATTCACCCCTCCACTTT. The variable domain in full, with the rest retrieved from reference TRBV11-1 and TRBJ1-6, is EAEVAQSPRYKITEKSQAVAFWCDPISGHATLYWYRQILGQGPELLVQFQDESVVDDSQLPKDRFSAERLKGVDSTLKIQPAELGDSAMYLCASSLHGSSYNSPLHFGNGTRLTVT.

The rearrangement uses TRBV30 and TRBJ1-4, with 8 bases that match TRBD1. CDR1 is GTSNPN, CDR2 SVGIG, per germline (reference sequence). Trimming took 1 base from V and 8 from J; bases not matched to a gene: 9. CDR3 length: 15 residues. The CDR3 region is CAWSAGQGGGEKLFF. In DNA, the CDR3 is TGTGCCTGGAGTGCCGGACAGGGAGGAGGGGAAAAACTGTTTTTT. Using reference TRBV30 and TRBJ1-4 for the parts outside the CDR3, the full variable domain is SQTIHQWPATLVQPVGSPLSLECTVEGTSNPNLYWYRQAAGRGLQLLFYSVGIGQISSEVPQNLSASRPQDRQFILSSKKLLLSDSGFYLCAWSAGQGGGEKLFFGSGTQLSVL.

The CDR3 here is CASSVGHNSYNEQFF. In DNA form, the CDR3 reads TGTGCCAGCAGCGTAGGACATAATAGCTACAATGAGCAGTTCTTC. J is TRBJ2-1 and V is TRBV9; no clear D gene. This CDR3 is built from 15 residues. The germline V and J ends were trimmed by 0 bases and 3 bases, with 10 bases remaining between them. Germline values: CDR1 SGDLS, CDR2 YYNGEE.

This clone has a handful of counts. The J gene is TRBJ1-6, the V gene TRBV6-5, with 8 bases fitting TRBD1. Germline values: CDR1 MNHEY, CDR2 SVGAGI. After removal of 5 bases from V and 10 bases from J, the junction contained 10 bases not matched to a gene. CDR3 length: 15 residues. CDR3 sequence: CASSKKTGVGSPLHF. The CDR3 DNA reads as TGTGCCAGCAGTAAGAAGACAGGGGTTGGATCACCCCTCCACTTT.

The rearrangement uses TRBV5-1 and TRBJ1-3, with TRBD1 identical over 8 bases. V was pared by 6 bases and J by 6 bases, with 5 bases of the junction left unmatched. The CDR3 totals 13 residues. Germline assignment: CDR1 SGHRS and CDR2 YFSETQ. The CDR3 protein is CASTAGGENTIYF. CDR3 bases: TGCGCCAGCACCGCAGGGGGCGAAAACACCATATATTTT.

This clone came up a few times. This rearrangement joins TRBV5-6 to TRBJ2-7, with 7 bases that match TRBD2. The CDR3 has 15 residues. Germline trimming cut 0 bases from V and 7 bases from J; bases unmatched to any gene: 10. Germline V lookup: CDR1 SGHDT, CDR2 YYEEEE. DNA for the CDR3: TGTGCCAGCAGCTTGGCCTGGGGGGGGGATCAGGAGCAGTACTTC. It codes for CASSLAWGGDQEQYF.

The chain recombines TRBV5-1 with TRBJ2-3; 13 positions match TRBD2. With V trimmed by 4 bases and J by 4 bases, 15 bases remained unmatched. The CDR3 runs 19 residues. Germline V gene data show CDR1 as SGHRS and CDR2 as YFSETQ. CDR3 nucleotide sequence: TGCGCCAGCAGCCAACTAGCGGGGGGGCCCGGGGAGGGCCCAGATACGCAGTATTTT. Its protein is CASSQLAGGPGEGPDTQYF.

The V call is TRBV11-2, the J call TRBJ2-5, with D unresolved. Deletions cut 4 bases from V and 7 bases from J, with 13 bases between. CDR3 length: 13 residues. CDR1 is SGHAT and CDR2 is FQNNGV in the germline V gene. CDR3 amino acids: CASSSLTYRTQYF. DNA for the CDR3: TGTGCCAGCAGCTCCCTAACCTATAGGACCCAGTACTTC. The complete variable domain, with remaining parts taken from reference TRBV11-2 and TRBJ2-5, reads EAGVAQSPRYKIIEKRQSVAFWCNPISGHATLYWYQQILGQGPKLLIQFQNNGVVDDSQLPKDRFSAERLKGVDSTLKIQPAKLEDSAVYLCASSSLTYRTQYFGPGTRLLVL.

This clone was counted a single time. The V call is TRBV5-1, the J call TRBJ2-3; TRBD2 agrees at 10 bases. Per the germline V gene, CDR1 is SGHRS and CDR2 is YFSETQ. This CDR3 is 14 amino acids long. The junction had 5 bases not matched to a gene; V was cut back by 4 bases and J by 6 bases. The chain's CDR3 is CASSTSGGVDTQYF. The CDR3 DNA sequence: TGCGCCAGCAGCACAAGCGGGGGGGTTGATACGCAGTATTTT.

The gene calls are TRBV10-3 and TRBJ1-1; 8 nucleotides agree with TRBD1. CDR3 length: 14 amino acids. Germline loops: CDR1 ENHRY, CDR2 SYGVKD. After removal of 4 bases from V and 5 bases from J, the junction contained 6 bases not matched to a gene. This CDR3 reads CAISVDRGWTEAFF. The DNA of the CDR3 is TGTGCCATCAGTGTTGACAGGGGATGGACTGAAGCTTTCTTT.

The V gene is TRBV27, the J gene TRBJ1-2, with 7 positions matching TRBD1. CDR3 length equals 14 residues. J gave up 4 bases and V 5 bases, and 7 bases lay outside the gene matches. The V gene's germline CDR1 is MNHEY and CDR2 SMNVEV (reference sequence). The CDR3 protein is CASSGNRGGYGYTF. In DNA form, the CDR3 reads TGTGCCAGCAGTGGGAACAGGGGTGGCTATGGCTACACCTTC.

The CDR3 region is CASSQLTGTTGELFF. The CDR3, as DNA: TGCGCCAGCAGCCAACTCACAGGGACCACCGGGGAGCTGTTTTTT. This chain uses TRBV4-1 with TRBJ2-2, with a possible D match to TRBD1 (6 bases). Germline values: CDR1 MGHRA, CDR2 YSYEKL. CDR3 length: 15 residues. Between the trimmed V and J ends, which lost 2 bases and 4 bases, there was a span of 11 bases.

This chain links TRBV29-1 with TRBJ2-1, with 9 bases lining up with TRBD1. V dropped 8 bases and J dropped 8; count of bases not matched to a gene: 10. The CDR3 extends over 13 amino acids. Looked up from germline, CDR1 is SQVTM and CDR2 is ANQGSEA. The chain's CDR3 is CSSEVGTGYEQFF. CDR3 nucleotides: TGCAGCAGTGAAGTGGGGACAGGGTATGAGCAGTTCTTC.

This sequence joins TRBV27 and TRBJ2-7, with TRBD2 matching over 7 bases. Germline V lookup: CDR1 MNHEY, CDR2 SMNVEV (reference sequence). This CDR3 is built from 14 residues. With V trimmed by 6 bases and J by 4 bases, 9 bases remained unmatched. CDR3 nucleotide sequence: TGTGCCAGCAGGGGGTGGGGGGGGGAATACGAGCAGTACTTC. It translates to CASRGWGGEYEQYF.